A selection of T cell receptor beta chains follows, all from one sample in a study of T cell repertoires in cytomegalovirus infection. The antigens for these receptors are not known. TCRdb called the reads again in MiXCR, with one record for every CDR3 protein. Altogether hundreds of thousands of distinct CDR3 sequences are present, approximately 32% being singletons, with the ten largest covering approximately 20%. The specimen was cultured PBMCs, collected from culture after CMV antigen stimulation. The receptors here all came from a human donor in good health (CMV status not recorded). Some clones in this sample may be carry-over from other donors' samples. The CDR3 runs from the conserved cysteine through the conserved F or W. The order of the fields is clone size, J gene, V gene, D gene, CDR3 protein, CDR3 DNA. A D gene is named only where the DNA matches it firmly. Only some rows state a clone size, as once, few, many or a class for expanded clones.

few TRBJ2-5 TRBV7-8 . CASSDGHGGQETQYF TGTGCCAGCAGCGATGGACACGGAGGTCAAGAGACCCAGTACTTC
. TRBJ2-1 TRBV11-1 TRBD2 CASSPREVVGNEQFF TGTGCCAGCAGCCCCCGGGAGGTCGTAGGTAATGAGCAGTTCTTC
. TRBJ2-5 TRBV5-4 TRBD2 CASSLRAGGLYQETQYF TGTGCCAGCAGCTTGAGGGCGGGAGGGTTGTACCAAGAGACCCAGTACTTC
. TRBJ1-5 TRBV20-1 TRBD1 CSAKRQGGQPQHF TGCAGTGCGAAAAGACAGGGCGGTCAGCCCCAGCATTTT
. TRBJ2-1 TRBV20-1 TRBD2 CSVRLANYNEQFF TGCAGTGTTCGACTAGCCAACTACAATGAGCAGTTCTTC
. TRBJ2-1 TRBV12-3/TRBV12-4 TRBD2 CASSLAGVNYNEQFF TGTGCCAGCAGCTTAGCGGGAGTAAATTACAATGAGCAGTTCTTC
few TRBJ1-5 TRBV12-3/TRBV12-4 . CASSLGGSLRRQPQHF TGTGCCAGCAGTTTAGGGGGGTCTCTGAGGAGGCAGCCCCAGCATTTT
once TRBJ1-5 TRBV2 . CASGLSYRVNQPQHF TGTGCCAGCGGACTGAGTTACAGAGTTAATCAGCCCCAGCATTTT
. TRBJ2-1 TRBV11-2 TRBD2 CASSRLLSGRAFYNEQFF TGTGCCAGCAGCCGCCTACTAAGCGGGAGGGCCTTCTACAATGAGCAGTTCTTC
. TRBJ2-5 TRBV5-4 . CASSPPGGGGETQYF TGTGCCAGCAGCCCACCCGGAGGGGGCGGTGAGACCCAGTACTTC
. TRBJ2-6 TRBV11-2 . CASSLGAGRQSSGANVLTF TGTGCCAGCAGCTTAGGAGCGGGCAGACAAAGCTCTGGGGCCAACGTCCTGACTTTC
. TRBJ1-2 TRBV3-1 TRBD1 CASSQVDRASYGYTF TGTGCCAGCAGCCAAGTGGACAGGGCAAGCTATGGCTACACCTTC
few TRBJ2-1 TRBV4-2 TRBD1 CASSQGPGQGTNEQFF TGTGCCAGCAGCCAAGGTCCCGGACAGGGTACTAATGAGCAGTTCTTC
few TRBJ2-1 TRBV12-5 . CASGLESYNEQFF TGTGCTAGTGGTTTGGAAAGTTACAATGAGCAGTTCTTC
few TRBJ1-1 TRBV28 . CASSLSQGWPEAFF TGTGCCAGCAGTTTAAGCCAGGGGTGGCCTGAAGCTTTCTTT
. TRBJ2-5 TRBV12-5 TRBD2 CASGLFVRGGRQETQYF TGTGCTAGTGGTTTGTTCGTTCGCGGGGGGAGACAAGAGACCCAGTACTTC
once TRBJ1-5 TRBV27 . CATRGGWNQPQHF TGTGCCACTCGCGGGGGGTGGAATCAGCCCCAGCATTTT
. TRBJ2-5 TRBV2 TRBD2 CASSKLAGGETQYF TGTGCCAGCAGTAAACTAGCGGGAGGGGAGACCCAGTACTTC
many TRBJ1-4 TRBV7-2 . CASSTSSGEKLFF TGTGCCAGCAGCACATCCAGTGGGGAAAAACTGTTTTTT
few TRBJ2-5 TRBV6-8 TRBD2 CAGGLAGVETQYF TGTGCCGGCGGACTAGCGGGAGTGGAGACCCAGTACTTC
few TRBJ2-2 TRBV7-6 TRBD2 CASSALAGVSGELFF TGTGCCAGCAGCGCACTAGCGGGAGTCTCCGGGGAGCTGTTTTTT
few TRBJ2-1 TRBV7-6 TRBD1 CASTLVGEGGEQFF TGTGCCAGCACCCTAGTTGGAGAAGGGGGCGAGCAGTTCTTC
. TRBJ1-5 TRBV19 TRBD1 CASNTDRGQGQPQHF TGTGCCAGTAATACCGACAGGGGGCAGGGACAGCCCCAGCATTTT
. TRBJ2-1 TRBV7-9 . CASSTEKGYESYNEQFF TGTGCCAGCAGCACGGAGAAGGGTTACGAATCCTACAATGAGCAGTTCTTC
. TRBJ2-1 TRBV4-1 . CASSPGPSSYNEQFF TGCGCCAGCAGCCCCGGTCCTAGCTCCTACAATGAGCAGTTCTTC
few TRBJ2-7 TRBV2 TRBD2 CASSEEASGEIPYEQYF TGTGCCAGCAGTGAAGAGGCTAGCGGGGAGATTCCCTACGAGCAGTACTTC
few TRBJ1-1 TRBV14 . CASSQDGWGSGRDTEAFF TGTGCCAGCAGCCAAGATGGATGGGGTAGCGGGAGGGACACTGAAGCTTTCTTT
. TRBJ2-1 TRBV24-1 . CATSDHRTAANEQFF TGTGCCACCAGTGATCACCGGACAGCAGCCAATGAGCAGTTCTTC
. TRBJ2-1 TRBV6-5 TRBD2 CASSLTSGSSAYNEQFF TGTGCCAGCAGTTTAACTAGCGGGAGTTCGGCATACAATGAGCAGTTCTTC
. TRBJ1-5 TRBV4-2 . CASSQGGEVTPQHF TGTGCCAGCAGCCAAGGGGGGGAAGTGACGCCCCAGCATTTT
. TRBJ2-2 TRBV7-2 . CASRNRGGGGETGELFF TGTGCCAGCAGAAATCGAGGGGGCGGGGGAGAAACCGGGGAGCTGTTTTTT
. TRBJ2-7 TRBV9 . CASSVATGGGYEQYF TGTGCCAGCAGCGTAGCTACCGGGGGCGGCTACGAGCAGTACTTC
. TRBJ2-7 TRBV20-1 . CSATRDGTYEQYF TGCAGTGCTACTCGGGACGGTACCTACGAGCAGTACTTC
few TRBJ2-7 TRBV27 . CASSLSTVWDEQYF TGTGCCAGCAGTTTATCCACAGTGTGGGACGAGCAGTACTTC
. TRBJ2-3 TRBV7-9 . CASSRPEGGDTQYF TGTGCCAGCAGTCGGCCCGAGGGGGGAGATACGCAGTATTTT
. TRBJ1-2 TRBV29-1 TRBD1 CSVGTGVNYGYTF TGCAGCGTTGGGACAGGGGTGAACTATGGCTACACCTTC
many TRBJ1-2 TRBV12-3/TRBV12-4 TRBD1 CASSQRDRANYGYTF TGTGCCAGCAGTCAACGGGACAGGGCGAACTATGGCTACACCTTC
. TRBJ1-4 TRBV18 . CASSPNRVEEKLFF TGTGCCAGCTCACCAAACAGGGTTGAAGAAAAACTGTTTTTT
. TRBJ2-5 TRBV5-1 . CASSLGSAGEQETQYF TGCGCCAGCAGCTTGGGGTCGGCAGGAGAGCAAGAGACCCAGTACTTC
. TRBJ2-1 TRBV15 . CATRPGDDFCFF TGTGCCACTAGGCCCGGGGATGATTTTTGTTTCTTC
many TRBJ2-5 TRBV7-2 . CASSAHLGVTYF TGTGCCAGCAGCGCCCATTTAGGGGTGACTTACTTC
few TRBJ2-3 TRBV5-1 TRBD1 CATGTGFTDTQYF TGCGCCACAGGGACAGGGTTCACAGATACGCAGTATTTT
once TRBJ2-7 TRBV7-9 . CASSFAGEQYF TGTGCCAGCAGCTTTGCCGGGGAGCAGTACTTC
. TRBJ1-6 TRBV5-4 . CASSLDSASNSPLHF TGTGCCAGCAGCCTAGACTCGGCGTCTAATTCACCCCTCCACTTT
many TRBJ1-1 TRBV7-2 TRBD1 CASSLVQGAGTEAFF TGTGCCAGCAGCTTAGTTCAGGGGGCCGGTACTGAAGCTTTCTTT
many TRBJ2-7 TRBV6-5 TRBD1 CASSYPAKGQGDPGTHYEQYF TGTGCCAGCAGTTACCCCGCAAAGGGACAGGGCGACCCCGGGACACACTACGAGCAGTACTTC
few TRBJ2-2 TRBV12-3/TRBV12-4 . CAGSSAYTGELFF TGTGCAGGATCTAGCGCTTACACCGGGGAGCTGTTTTTT
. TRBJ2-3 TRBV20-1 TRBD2 CSAPGGLAGTTDTQYF TGCAGTGCTCCGGGAGGACTAGCGGGAACCACAGATACGCAGTATTTT
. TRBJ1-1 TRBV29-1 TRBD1 CSAGQGTNTEAFF TGCAGCGCTGGACAGGGGACGAACACTGAAGCTTTCTTT
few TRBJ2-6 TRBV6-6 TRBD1 CASDRGLLSGANVLTF TGTGCCAGCGACAGGGGGCTGCTCTCTGGGGCCAACGTCCTGACTTTC
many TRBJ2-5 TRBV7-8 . CASSPQVSGTQYF TGTGCCAGCAGCCCCCAGGTGTCTGGGACCCAGTACTTC
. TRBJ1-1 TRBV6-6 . CASSYSGGGRTEAFF TGTGCCAGCAGTTACTCCGGTGGGGGGCGGACTGAAGCTTTCTTT
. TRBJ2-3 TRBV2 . CASSEGQGMDTQYF TGTGCCAGCAGTGAAGGGCAGGGGATGGATACGCAGTATTTT
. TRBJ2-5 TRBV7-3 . CASSLNSDSGVETQYF TGTGCCAGCAGCTTAAATTCAGACTCCGGGGTAGAGACCCAGTACTTC